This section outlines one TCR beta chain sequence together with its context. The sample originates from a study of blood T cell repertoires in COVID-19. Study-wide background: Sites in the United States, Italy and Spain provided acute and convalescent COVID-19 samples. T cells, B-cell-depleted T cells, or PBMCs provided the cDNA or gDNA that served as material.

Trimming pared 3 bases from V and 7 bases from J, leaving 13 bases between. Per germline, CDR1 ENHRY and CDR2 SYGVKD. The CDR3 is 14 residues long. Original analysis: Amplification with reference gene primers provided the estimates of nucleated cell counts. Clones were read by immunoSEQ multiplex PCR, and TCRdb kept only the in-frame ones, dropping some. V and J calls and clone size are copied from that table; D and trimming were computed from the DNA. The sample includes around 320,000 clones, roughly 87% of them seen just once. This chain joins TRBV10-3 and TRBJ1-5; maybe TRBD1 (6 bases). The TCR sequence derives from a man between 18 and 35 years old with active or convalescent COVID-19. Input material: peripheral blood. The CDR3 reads CAISDQDSWQPQHF. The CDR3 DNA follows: TGTGCCATCAGTGACCAGGACAGCTGGCAGCCCCAGCATTTT.